This T cell receptor (beta chain) was obtained from a study of chemoradiotherapy in HPV16-positive cancers. Germline V gives CDR1 MNHEY, CDR2 SMNVEV (reference sequence). This CDR3 has 13 amino acids. The V end lost 3 bases, the J end lost 2 bases, and 6 bases lay between the germline ends. Profiled with immunoSEQ multiplex PCR; TCRdb holds only in-frame clones, not every one. Among some 27,000 clones listed, around nine tenths were seen once. Study-wide results and caveats: HPV-specific T cells were functionally defined from only a couple of HPV16-positive patients. Non-HPV-specific T cells did not expand in tumors during treatment, whereas candidate HPV-specific clones and E7-related motifs did.

As for this clone: Its antigen is as yet unknown.

The clonotype originates from a human donor with HPV-associated anogenital cancer. This sample comprised blood, obtained from a patient who underwent chemoradiotherapy. The chain carries TRBV27 and TRBJ2-3; D ambiguous. CDR3 residues: CASSFAITDTQYF. The CDR3 DNA follows: TGTGCCAGCAGTTTCGCCATCACAGATACGCAGTATTTT.